Described below is a single T cell receptor beta chain sequence and its context. Its matching antigen is unknown. Germline V gene sequence: CDR1 SQVTM, CDR2 ANQGSEA. There are 16 residues in the CDR3. V was clipped by 3 bases and J by 5 bases; unmatched bases: 14. Individuals having autoimmune disease history or systemic immunosuppression were not enrolled. The sample belongs to a study of OX40 agonist ivuxolimab in advanced cancers. Study-level results: Partial responders dosed at 0.1-3.0 mg/kg displayed clonal expansion ranking among the lowest. Clonal expansion from baseline to week 6 occurred in both CD4+ and CD8+ T cells. Which antigen the expanded peripheral T cells recognized is unknown.

Sequenced by immunoSEQ multiplex PCR; TCRdb stores in-frame clones only, minus some. This sample yields 30,000 or so clones, of which about 80% are seen a single time; about 20% belongs to the top ten. The chain combines TRBV29-1 with TRBJ2-5, with 8 bases identical to TRBD1. The origin of this receptor is an adult with an advanced solid tumor such as melanoma, head and neck, liver or kidney cancer. Material: CD4+ or CD8+ T cells sorted from blood, obtained in a trial of the OX40 agonist ivuxolimab. As DNA, the CDR3 is TGCAGCGTTGAGGATGGGGCAGGGGGCGGATGGGAGACCCAGTACTTC. The encoded protein is CSVEDGAGGGWETQYF.